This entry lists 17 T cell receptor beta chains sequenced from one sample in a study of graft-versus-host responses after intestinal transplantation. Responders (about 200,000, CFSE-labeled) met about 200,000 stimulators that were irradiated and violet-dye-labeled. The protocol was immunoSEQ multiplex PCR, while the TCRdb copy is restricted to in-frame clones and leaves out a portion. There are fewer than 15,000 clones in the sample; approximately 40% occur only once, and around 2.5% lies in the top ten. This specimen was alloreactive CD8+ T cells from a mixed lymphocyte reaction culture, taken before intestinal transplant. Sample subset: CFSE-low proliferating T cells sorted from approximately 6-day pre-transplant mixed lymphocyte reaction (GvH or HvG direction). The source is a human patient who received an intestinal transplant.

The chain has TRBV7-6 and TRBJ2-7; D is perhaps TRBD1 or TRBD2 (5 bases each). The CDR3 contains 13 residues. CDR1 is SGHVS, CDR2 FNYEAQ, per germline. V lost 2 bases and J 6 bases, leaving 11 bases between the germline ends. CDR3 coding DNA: TGTGCCAGCAGCTTACGCTGGGGGAGCGAGCAGTACTTC. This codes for CASSLRWGSEQYF.

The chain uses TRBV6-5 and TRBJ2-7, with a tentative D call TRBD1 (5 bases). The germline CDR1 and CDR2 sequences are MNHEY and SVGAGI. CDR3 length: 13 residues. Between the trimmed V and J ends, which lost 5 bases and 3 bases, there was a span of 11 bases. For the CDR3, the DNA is TGTGCCAGCAGTGTAAACCAGGGCTACGAGCAGTACTTC. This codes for CASSVNQGYEQYF.

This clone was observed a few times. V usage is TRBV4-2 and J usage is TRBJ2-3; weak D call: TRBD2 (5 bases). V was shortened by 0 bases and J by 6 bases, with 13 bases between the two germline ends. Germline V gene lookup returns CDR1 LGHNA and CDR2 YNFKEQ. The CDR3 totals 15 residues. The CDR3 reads CASSQEYGSVDTQYF. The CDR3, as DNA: TGTGCCAGCAGCCAAGAGTACGGTAGCGTGGATACGCAGTATTTT.

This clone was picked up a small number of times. The CDR3 reads CASSWERQGTNTEAFF. The CDR3 DNA reads TGCGCCAGCAGCTGGGAACGACAGGGCACCAACACTGAAGCTTTCTTT. The chain links TRBV5-1 to TRBJ1-1, with 7 bases matching TRBD1. CDR1 is SGHRS and CDR2 is YFSETQ in the germline V gene. The CDR3 consists of 16 residues. V lost 3 bases, J lost 2 bases, and 10 bases stayed unmatched.

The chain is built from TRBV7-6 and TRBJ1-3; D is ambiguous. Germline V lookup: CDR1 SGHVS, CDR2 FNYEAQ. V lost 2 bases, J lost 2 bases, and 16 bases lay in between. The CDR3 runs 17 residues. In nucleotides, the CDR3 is TGTGCCAGCAGCTTAAGGAGGAGTCGGGGAGCTGGAAACACCATATATTTT. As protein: CASSLRRSRGAGNTIYF.

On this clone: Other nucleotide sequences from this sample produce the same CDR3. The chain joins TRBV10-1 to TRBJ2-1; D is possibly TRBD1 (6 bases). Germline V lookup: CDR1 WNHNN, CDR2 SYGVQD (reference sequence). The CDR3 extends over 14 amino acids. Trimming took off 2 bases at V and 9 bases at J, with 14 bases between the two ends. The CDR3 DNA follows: TGCGCCAGCAGTGAGAGTACAGGGTTGGGTGAGCAGTTCTTC. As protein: CASSESTGLGEQFF.

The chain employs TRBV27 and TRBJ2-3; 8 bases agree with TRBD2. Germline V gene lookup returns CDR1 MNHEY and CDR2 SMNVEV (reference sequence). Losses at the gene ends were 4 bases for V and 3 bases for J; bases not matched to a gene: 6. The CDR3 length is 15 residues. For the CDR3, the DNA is TGTGCCAGCAGTTCGATCGGGGGGGAAACAGATACGCAGTATTTT. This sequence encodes CASSSIGGETDTQYF.

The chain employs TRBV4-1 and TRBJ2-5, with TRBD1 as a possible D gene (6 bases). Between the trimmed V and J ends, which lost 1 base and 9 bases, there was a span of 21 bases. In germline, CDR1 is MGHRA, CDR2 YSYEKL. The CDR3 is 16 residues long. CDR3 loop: CASSQVGGGVLLAQYF. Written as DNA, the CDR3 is TGCGCCAGCAGCCAAGTAGGGGGTGGGGTCCTCTTGGCCCAGTACTTC.

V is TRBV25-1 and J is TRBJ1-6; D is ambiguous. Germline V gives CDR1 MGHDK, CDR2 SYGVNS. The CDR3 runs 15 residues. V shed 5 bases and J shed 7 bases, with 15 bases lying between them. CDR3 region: CASSSLGRGNSPLHF. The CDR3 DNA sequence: TGTGCCAGCAGTTCGCTCGGCAGAGGAAATTCACCCCTCCACTTT. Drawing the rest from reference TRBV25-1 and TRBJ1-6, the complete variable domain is EADIYQTPRYLVIGTGKKITLECSQTMGHDKMYWYQQDPGMELHLIHYSYGVNSTEKGDLSSESTVSRIRTEHFPLTLESARPSHTSQYLCASSSLGRGNSPLHFGNGTRLTVT.

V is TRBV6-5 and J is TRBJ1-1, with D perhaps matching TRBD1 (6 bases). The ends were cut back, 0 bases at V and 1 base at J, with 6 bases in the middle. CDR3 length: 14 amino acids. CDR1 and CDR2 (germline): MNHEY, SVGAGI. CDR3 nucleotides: TGTGCCAGCAGTTACTCGACAGGGAACACTGAAGCTTTCTTT. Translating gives CASSYSTGNTEAFF.

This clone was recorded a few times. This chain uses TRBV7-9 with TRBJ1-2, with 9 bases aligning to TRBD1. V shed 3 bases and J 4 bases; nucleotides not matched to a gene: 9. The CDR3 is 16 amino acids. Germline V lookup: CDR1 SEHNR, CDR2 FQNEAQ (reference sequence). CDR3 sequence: CASSLLDRGPTYGYTF. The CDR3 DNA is TGTGCCAGCAGCTTGTTGGACAGGGGACCCACCTATGGCTACACCTTC. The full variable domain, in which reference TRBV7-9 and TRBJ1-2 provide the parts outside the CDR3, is DTGVSQNPRHKITKRGQNVTFRCDPISEHNRLYWYRQTLGQGPEFLTYFQNEAQLEKSRLLSDRFSAERPKGSFSTLEIQRTEQGDSAMYLCASSLLDRGPTYGYTFGSGTRLTVV.

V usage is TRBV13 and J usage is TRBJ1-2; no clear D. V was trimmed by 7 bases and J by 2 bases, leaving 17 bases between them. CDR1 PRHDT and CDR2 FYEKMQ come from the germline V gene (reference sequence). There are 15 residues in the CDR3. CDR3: CASIPGVGPNYGYTF. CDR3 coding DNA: TGTGCCAGCATCCCGGGCGTGGGCCCGAACTATGGCTACACCTTC.

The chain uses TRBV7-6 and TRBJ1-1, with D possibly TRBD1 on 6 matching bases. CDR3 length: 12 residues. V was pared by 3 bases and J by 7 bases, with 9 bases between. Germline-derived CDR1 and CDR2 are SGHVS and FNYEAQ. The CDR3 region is CASSFGGSEAFF. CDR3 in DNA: TGTGCCAGCAGCTTTGGGGGCAGTGAAGCTTTCTTT.

CDR3 loop: CASSFPQGNEQYF. The CDR3 DNA is TGTGCCAGCAGCTTCCCACAGGGAAACGAGCAGTACTTC. The chain recombines TRBV7-9 with TRBJ2-5; TRBD1 is a possible D gene (6 bases). The J call is in doubt because the DNA end fits TRBJ2-7 better. CDR1 SEHNR and CDR2 FQNEAQ come from the germline V gene (reference sequence). The CDR3 is 13 residues long.

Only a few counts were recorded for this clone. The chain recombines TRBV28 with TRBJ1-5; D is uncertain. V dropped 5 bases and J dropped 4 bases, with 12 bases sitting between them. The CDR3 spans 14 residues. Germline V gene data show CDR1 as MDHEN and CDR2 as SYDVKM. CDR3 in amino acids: CASSLPDRNQPQHF. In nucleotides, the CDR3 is TGTGCCAGCAGTCTACCCGACCGGAATCAGCCCCAGCATTTT. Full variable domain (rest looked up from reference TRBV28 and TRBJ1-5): DVKVTQSSRYLVKRTGEKVFLECVQDMDHENMFWYRQDPGLGLRLIYFSYDVKMKEKGDIPEGYSVSREKKERFSLILESASTNQTSMYLCASSLPDRNQPQHFGDGTRLSIL.

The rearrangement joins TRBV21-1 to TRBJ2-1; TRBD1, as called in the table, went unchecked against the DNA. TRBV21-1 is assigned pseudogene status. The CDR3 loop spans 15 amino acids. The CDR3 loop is CASSKTGDSYNEQFF. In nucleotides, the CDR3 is TGTGCCAGCAGCAAAACAGGGGACTCCTACAATGAGCAGTTCTTC.

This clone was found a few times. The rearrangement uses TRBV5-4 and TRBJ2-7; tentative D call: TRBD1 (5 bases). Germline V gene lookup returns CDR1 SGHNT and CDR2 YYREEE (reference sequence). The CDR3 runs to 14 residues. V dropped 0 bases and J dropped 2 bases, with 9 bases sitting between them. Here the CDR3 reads CASSLVGRPYEQYF. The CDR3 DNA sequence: TGTGCCAGCAGCTTGGTGGGGCGCCCCTACGAGCAGTACTTC.